This T cell receptor beta chain is drawn from a study of blood T cell repertoires in COVID-19. The V gene's germline CDR1 is MNHEY and CDR2 SVGAGI. V lost 6 bases to trimming and J lost 2 bases, with 13 bases between them. This CDR3 has 14 residues. Study processing details: Scientists estimated how many nucleated cells there were by amplifying reference gene primers. The method was immunoSEQ multiplex PCR; TCRdb's version includes in-frame clones alone and lacks a portion of them. The V and J calls and the clone size are those of that table, but D and trimming were determined from the DNA. Of about 200,000 clones in the sample, around four fifths were seen once.

The chain carries TRBV6-5 and TRBJ1-2; no reliable D call. This clonotype was obtained from a woman between 50 and 59 years old with active or convalescent COVID-19. Sequenced: peripheral blood. The CDR3 DNA is TGTGCCAGCAGCAGGAACCAGCGGAACTATGGCTACACCTTC. Translated, it gives CASSRNQRNYGYTF.